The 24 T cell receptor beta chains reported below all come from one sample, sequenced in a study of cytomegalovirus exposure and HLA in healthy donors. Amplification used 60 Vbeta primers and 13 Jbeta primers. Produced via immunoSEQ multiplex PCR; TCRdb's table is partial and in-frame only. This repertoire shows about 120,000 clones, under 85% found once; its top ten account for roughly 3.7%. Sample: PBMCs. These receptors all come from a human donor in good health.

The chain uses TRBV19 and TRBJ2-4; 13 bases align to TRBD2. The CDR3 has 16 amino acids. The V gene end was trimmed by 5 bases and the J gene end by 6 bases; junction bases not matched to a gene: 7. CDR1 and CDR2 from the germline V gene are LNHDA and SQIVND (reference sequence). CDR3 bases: TGTGCCAGTAGTTGGACTAGCGGGAGAAGGGGAAACATTCAGTACTTC. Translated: CASSWTSGRRGNIQYF.

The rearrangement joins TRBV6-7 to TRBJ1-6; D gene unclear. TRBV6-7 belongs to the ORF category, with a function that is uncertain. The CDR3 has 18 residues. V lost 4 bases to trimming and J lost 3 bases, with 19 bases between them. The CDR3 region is CASSWSLRSRNYNSPLHF. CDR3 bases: TGTGCCAGCAGTTGGTCCCTAAGAAGTCGCAACTATAATTCACCCCTCCACTTT.

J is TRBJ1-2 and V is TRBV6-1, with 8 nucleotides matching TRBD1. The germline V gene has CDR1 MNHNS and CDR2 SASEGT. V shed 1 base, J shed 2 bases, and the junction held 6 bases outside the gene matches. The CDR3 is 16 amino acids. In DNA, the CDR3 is TGTGCCAGCAGTGAAGGGGGGACAGGCAGCAACTATGGCTACACCTTC. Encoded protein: CASSEGGTGSNYGYTF.

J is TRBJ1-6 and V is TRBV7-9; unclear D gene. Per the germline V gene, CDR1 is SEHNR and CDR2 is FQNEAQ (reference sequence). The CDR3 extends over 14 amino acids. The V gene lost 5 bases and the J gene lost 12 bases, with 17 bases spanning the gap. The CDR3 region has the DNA TGTGCCAGCAGCATTGACTCTCAACTGGGACCCCTCCACTTT. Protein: CASSIDSQLGPLHF.

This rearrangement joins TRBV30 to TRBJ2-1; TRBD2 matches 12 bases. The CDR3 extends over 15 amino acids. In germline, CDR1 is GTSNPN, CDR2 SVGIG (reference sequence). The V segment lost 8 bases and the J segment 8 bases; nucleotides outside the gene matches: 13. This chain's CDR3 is CAGADASGRVDEQFF. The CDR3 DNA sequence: TGTGCCGGGGCGGATGCTAGCGGGAGGGTCGATGAGCAGTTCTTC.

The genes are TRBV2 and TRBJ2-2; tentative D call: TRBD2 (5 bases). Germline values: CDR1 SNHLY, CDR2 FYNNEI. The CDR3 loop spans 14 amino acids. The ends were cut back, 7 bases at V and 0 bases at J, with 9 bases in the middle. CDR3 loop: CASKNSANTGELFF. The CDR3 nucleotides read TGTGCCAGCAAAAATAGCGCGAACACCGGGGAGCTGTTTTTT.

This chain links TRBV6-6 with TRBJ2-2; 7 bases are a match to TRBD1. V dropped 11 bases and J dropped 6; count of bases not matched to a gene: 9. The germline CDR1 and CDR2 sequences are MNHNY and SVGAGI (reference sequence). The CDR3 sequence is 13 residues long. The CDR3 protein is CAYRRQGAGELFF. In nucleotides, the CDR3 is TGTGCCTATCGGAGACAGGGAGCCGGGGAGCTGTTTTTT.

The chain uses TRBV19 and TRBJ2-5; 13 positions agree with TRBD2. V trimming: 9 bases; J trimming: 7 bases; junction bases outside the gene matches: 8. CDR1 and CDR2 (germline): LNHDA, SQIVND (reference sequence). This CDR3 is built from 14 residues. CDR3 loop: CASRTSGRGGTQYF. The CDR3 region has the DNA TGTGCCAGCAGGACTAGCGGGAGAGGTGGGACCCAGTACTTC.

CDR3 bases: TGTGCCGGGGGGGGACAGGGTGAGGAGCAGTACTTC. Translation gives CAGGGQGEEQYF. The V call is TRBV2, the J call TRBJ2-7; 9 bases map to TRBD1. The CDR3 runs to 12 residues. V was pared by 11 bases and J by 7 bases, with 9 bases of the junction left unmatched. Germline-derived CDR1 and CDR2 are SNHLY and FYNNEI.

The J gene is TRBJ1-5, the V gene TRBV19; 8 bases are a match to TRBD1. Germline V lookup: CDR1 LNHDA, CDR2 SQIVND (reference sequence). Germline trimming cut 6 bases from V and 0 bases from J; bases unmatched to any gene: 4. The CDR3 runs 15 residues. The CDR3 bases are TGTGCCAGTAGGTCGACAGGGGATAGCAATCAGCCCCAGCATTTT. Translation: CASRSTGDSNQPQHF.

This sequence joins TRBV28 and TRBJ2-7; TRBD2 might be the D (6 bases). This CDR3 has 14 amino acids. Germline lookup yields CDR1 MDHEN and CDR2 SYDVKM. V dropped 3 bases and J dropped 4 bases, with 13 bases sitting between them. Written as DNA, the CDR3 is TGTGCCAGCAGTTTGGCGGGGCTAGCGTACGAGCAGTACTTC. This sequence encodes CASSLAGLAYEQYF.

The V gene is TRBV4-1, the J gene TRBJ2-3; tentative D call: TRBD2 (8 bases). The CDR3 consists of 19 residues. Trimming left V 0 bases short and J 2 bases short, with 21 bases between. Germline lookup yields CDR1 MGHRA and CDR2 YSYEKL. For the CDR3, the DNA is TGCGCCAGCAGCCAAGAAGGGGGCCCAAGACTAGCGACCACAGATACGCAGTATTTT. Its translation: CASSQEGGPRLATTDTQYF.

The CDR3 DNA follows: TGTGCCAGCAGTCCCTACAGGGGGACCTACGAGCAGTACTTC. Translated, it gives CASSPYRGTYEQYF. The V and J genes are TRBV28 and TRBJ2-7, with 8 bases that match TRBD1. Germline assignment: CDR1 MDHEN and CDR2 SYDVKM. CDR3 length: 14 amino acids. The V segment lost 5 bases and the J segment 2 bases; nucleotides outside the gene matches: 5.

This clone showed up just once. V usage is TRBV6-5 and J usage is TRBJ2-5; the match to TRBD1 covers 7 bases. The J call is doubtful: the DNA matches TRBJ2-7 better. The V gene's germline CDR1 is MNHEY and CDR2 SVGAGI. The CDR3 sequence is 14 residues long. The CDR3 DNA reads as TGTGCCAGCAGAACCGGGACAGTAGCCTACGAGCAGTACTTC. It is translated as CASRTGTVAYEQYF.

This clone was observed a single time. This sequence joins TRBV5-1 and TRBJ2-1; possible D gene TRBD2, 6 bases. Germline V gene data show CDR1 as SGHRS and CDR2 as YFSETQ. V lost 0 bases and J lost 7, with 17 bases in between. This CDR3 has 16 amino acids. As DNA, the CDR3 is TGCGCCAGCAGCTTGGAAGGCCAGGGCGCGGGAAATGAGCAGTTCTTC. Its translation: CASSLEGQGAGNEQFF.

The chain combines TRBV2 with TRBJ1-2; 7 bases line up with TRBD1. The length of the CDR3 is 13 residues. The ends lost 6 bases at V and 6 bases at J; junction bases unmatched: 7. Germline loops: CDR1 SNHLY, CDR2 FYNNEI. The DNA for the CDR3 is TGTGCCAGCAGGCAGACAGGGCGAAATGGCTACACCTTC. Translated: CASRQTGRNGYTF. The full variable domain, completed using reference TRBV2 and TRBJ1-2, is EPEVTQTPSHQVTQMGQEVILRCVPISNHLYFYWYRQILGQKVEFLVSFYNNEISEKSEIFDDQFSVERPDGSNFTLKIRSTKLEDSAMYFCASRQTGRNGYTFGSGTRLTVV.

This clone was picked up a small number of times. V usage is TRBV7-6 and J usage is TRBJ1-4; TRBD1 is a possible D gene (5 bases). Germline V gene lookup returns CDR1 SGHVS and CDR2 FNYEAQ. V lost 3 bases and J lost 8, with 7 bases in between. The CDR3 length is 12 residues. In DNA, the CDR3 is TGTGCCAGCAGCTTCCCAGGGGAAAAACTGTTTTTT. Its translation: CASSFPGEKLFF.

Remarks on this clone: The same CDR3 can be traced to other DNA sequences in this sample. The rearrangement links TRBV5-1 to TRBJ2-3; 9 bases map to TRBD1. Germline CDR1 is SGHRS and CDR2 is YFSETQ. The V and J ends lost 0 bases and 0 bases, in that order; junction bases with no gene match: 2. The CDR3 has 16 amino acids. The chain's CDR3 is CASSLGGTGSTDTQYF. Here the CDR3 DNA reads TGCGCCAGCAGCTTGGGGGGGACAGGGAGCACAGATACGCAGTATTTT.

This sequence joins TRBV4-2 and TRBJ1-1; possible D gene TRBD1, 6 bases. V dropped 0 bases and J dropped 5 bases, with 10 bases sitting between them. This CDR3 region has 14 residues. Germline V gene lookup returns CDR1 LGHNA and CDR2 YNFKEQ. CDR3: CASSQESRGTEAFF. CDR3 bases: TGTGCCAGCAGCCAAGAATCCAGGGGAACTGAAGCTTTCTTT.

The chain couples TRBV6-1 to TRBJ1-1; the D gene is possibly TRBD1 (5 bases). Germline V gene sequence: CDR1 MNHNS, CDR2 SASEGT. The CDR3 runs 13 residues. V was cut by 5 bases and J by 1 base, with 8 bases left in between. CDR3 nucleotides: TGTGCCAGCAGTTCCAGGGAGAACACTGAAGCTTTCTTT. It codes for CASSSRENTEAFF.

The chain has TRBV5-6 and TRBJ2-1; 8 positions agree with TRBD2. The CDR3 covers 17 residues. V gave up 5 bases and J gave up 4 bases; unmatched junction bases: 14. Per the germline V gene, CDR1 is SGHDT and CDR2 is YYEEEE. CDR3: CASSSKNPGLGYNEQFF. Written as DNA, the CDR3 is TGTGCCAGCAGTTCGAAAAACCCGGGACTAGGGTACAATGAGCAGTTCTTC.

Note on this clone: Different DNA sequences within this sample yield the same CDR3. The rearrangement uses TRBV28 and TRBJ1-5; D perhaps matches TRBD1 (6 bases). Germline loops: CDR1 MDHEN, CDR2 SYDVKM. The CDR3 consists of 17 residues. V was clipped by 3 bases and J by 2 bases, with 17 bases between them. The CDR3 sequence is CASSLSGSGVRNQPQHF. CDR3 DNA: TGTGCCAGCAGTTTGTCAGGTTCAGGGGTTCGCAATCAGCCCCAGCATTTT.

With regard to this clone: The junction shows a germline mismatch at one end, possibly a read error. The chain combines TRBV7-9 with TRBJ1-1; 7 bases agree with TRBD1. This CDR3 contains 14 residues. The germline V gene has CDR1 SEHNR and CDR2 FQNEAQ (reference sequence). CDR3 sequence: CSSSLSRGNAEAFF. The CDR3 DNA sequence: TGTTCCAGCAGCTTGAGCAGGGGGAACGCTGAAGCTTTCTTT.

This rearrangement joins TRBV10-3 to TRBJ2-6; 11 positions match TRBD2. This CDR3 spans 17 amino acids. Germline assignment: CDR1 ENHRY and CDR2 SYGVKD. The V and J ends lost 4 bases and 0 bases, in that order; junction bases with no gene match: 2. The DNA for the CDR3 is TGTGCCATCAGTGGCGGGACTAGCGGCTCTGGGGCCAACGTCCTGACTTTC. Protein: CAISGGTSGSGANVLTF.